This entry is about one T cell receptor beta chain. Original handling: Quantification of nucleated cells was approximated via reference gene primer amplification. TCRdb's copy holds only in-frame clones and misses some; the assay was immunoSEQ multiplex PCR. Clonal size and the V and J genes are those of that table, whereas D and trimming came from the DNA. This repertoire shows a few hundred thousand clones, about 88% found once; its top ten account for roughly 10%. During active infection, Seattle patients enrolled and were then monitored through disease. This record belongs to a study of blood T cell repertoires in COVID-19. About the study: The origin of the acute and convalescent COVID-19 samples was the United States, Italy and Spain. T cells, B-cell-depleted T cells, or PBMCs supplied cDNA or gDNA.

With 1 base removed from V and 7 bases from J, the gap between germline ends came to 13 bases. Germline lookup yields CDR1 SGHAT and CDR2 FQNNGV. The CDR3 is 14 amino acids. The clonotype comes from a woman aged 50 to 60 with COVID-19, enrolled during active disease. The sequenced material came from peripheral blood. The chain recombines TRBV11-2 with TRBJ2-5; tentative D call: TRBD1 (6 bases). This CDR3 is CASSLGRQVGTQYF. In nucleotides, the CDR3 is TGTGCCAGCAGCTTAGGAAGACAGGTTGGGACCCAGTACTTC.